These 3 T cell receptor beta chains originate from one sample sequenced in a study of technical replicates of blood from several donors. Sequencing was performed with immunoSEQ multiplex PCR; in TCRdb, only in-frame clones are kept and a portion is missing. The profile shows around 97,000 clones, about 95% of them singletons. Sequenced: T cells isolated from PBMCs. The receptors originated from a human donor in good health.

The chain is built from TRBV27 and TRBJ2-7; TRBD1 matches at 8 bases. The V gene end was trimmed by 1 base and the J gene end by 4 bases; junction bases not matched to a gene: 9. The germline CDR1 and CDR2 sequences are MNHEY and SMNVEV (reference sequence). This CDR3 is 16 amino acids long. The CDR3 loop reads CASSLYRDRGVYEQYF. CDR3 nucleotides: TGTGCCAGCAGTTTATATCGTGACAGGGGAGTTTACGAGCAGTACTTC.

The rearrangement links TRBV11-3 to TRBJ2-7; D unclear. The V end lost 1 base, the J end lost 5 bases, and 12 bases lay between the germline ends. The CDR3 runs to 14 residues. Germline CDR1 SGHNT, CDR2 YENEEA. The CDR3: CASSLGVSRDEQYF. As DNA, the CDR3 is TGTGCCAGCAGCTTAGGGGTCAGCCGGGACGAGCAGTACTTC.

A single count supports this clone. This sequence joins TRBV6-4 and TRBJ1-1, with D possibly TRBD1 on 5 matching bases. The CDR3 runs to 13 residues. V lost 6 bases and J 1 base, leaving 9 bases between the germline ends. The germline gives CDR1 MRHNA, CDR2 SNTAGT. This CDR3 is CASSIDRNTEAFF. DNA of the CDR3: TGTGCCAGCAGCATTGACAGGAACACTGAAGCTTTCTTT.